The source of this T cell receptor (beta chain) is a study of T-cell memory formation after mild COVID-19. Study as a whole: Largely donor-specific TCR clusters were found.

The V and J ends lost 2 bases and 6 bases respectively, with 5 bases between them. Germline CDR1 and CDR2: SGHAT and FQNNGV. This CDR3 spans 11 amino acids. Study results and limitations: For second-wave clones that peaked at day 37, SARS-CoV-2 specificity went unverified. Contracting clones from day 15 to 85 had balanced CD4/CD8; later expanders favoured CD4+.

The TCR alpha and TCR beta cDNA libraries, bearing sample barcodes and UMIs, were generated by 5'RACE using constant-segment primers. Each CDR3 protein gets one entry after TCRdb re-called the 5' RACE reads with MiXCR. The sample gives about 27,000 distinct CDR3 sequences, around 7.2% of which show up once; 13% to 15% is in the top ten. This clonotype was detected many times. The antigen is unknown. The V gene is TRBV11-2, the J gene TRBJ2-7; D unclear. Sequencing was done on a sample of PBMCs or a T cell subset sorted from them (not recorded which). This receptor was obtained from an adult woman who had mild COVID-19 (a few samples of this study predate the infection). Cell type and time point are not known. The CDR3 spells CASSLWGEQYF. The CDR3 DNA follows: TGTGCCAGCAGCTTATGGGGCGAGCAGTACTTC.